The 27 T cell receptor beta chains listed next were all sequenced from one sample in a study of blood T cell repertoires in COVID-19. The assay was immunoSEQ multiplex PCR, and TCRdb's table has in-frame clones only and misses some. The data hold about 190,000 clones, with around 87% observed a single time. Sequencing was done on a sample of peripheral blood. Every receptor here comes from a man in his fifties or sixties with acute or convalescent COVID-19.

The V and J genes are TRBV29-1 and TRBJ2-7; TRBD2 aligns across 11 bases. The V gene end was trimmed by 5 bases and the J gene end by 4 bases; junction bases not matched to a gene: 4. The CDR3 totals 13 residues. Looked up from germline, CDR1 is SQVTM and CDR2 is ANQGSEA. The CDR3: CSVTSGRPYEQYF. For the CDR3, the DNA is TGCAGCGTTACTAGCGGGAGACCGTACGAGCAGTACTTC.

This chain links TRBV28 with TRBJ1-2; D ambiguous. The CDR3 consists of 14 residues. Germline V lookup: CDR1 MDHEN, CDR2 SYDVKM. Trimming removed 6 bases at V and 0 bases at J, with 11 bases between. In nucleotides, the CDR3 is TGTGCCAGCAGGCATCAGCGGTCTAACTATGGCTACACCTTC. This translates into CASRHQRSNYGYTF.

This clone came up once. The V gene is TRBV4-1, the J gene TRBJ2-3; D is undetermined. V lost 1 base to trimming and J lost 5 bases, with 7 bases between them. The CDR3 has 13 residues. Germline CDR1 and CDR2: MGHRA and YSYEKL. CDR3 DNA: TGCGCCAGCAGCCAAGGGTCGGGAGATACGCAGTATTTT. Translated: CASSQGSGDTQYF.

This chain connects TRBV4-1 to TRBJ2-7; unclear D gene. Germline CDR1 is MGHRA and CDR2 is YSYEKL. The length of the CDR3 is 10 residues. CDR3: CASSPHLGWV. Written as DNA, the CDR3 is TGCGCCAGCAGCCCCCACCTCGGGTGGGTC.

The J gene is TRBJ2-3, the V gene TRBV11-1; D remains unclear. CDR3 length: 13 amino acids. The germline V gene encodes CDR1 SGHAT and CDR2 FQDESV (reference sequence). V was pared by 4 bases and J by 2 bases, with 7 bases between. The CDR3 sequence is CASSSYNTDTQYF. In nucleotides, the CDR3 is TGTGCCAGCAGCTCTTATAACACAGATACGCAGTATTTT.

Here the CDR3 reads CASSPPGIGTGNIGLNEKLFF. CDR3 in DNA: TGTGCCAGCTCACCACCGGGAATCGGGACAGGGAATATTGGGCTAAATGAAAAACTGTTTTTT. The chain couples TRBV18 to TRBJ1-4; 9 bases align to TRBD1. After removal of 0 bases from V and 5 bases from J, the junction contained 19 bases not matched to a gene. The CDR3 contains 21 residues. Germline values: CDR1 KGHSH, CDR2 LQKENI.

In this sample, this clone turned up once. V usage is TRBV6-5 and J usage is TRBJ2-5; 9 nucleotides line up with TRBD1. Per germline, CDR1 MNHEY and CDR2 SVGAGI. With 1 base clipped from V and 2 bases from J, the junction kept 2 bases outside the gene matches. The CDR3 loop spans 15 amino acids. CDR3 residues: CASSYLGQGQETQYF. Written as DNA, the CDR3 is TGTGCCAGCAGTTACTTGGGACAGGGACAAGAGACCCAGTACTTC.

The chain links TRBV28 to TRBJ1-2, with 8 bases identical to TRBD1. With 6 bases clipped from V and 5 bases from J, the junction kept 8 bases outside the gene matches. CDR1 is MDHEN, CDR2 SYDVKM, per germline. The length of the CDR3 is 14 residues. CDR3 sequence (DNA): TGTGCCAGCAGAACCCCGGACAGGGCTTATGGCTACACCTTC. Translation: CASRTPDRAYGYTF.

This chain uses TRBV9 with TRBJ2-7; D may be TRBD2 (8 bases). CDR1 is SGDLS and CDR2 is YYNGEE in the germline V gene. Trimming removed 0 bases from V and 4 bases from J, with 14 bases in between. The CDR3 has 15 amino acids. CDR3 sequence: CASSVGDSGRYEQYF. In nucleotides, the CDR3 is TGTGCCAGCAGCGTAGGGGACAGCGGGAGATACGAGCAGTACTTC.

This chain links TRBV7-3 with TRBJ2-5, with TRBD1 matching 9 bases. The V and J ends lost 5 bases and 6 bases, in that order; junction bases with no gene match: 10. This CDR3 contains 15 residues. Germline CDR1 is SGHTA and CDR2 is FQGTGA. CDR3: CASSPRTGVGQTQYF. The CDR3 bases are TGTGCCAGCAGCCCGCGGACAGGGGTTGGTCAGACCCAGTACTTC.

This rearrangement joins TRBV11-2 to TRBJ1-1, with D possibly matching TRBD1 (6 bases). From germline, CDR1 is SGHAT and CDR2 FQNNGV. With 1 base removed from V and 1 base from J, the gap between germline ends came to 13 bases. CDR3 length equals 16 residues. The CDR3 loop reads CASSLGWTERNTEAFF. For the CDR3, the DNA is TGTGCCAGCAGCTTAGGGTGGACAGAAAGGAACACTGAAGCTTTCTTT. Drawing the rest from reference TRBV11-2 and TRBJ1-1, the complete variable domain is EAGVAQSPRYKIIEKRQSVAFWCNPISGHATLYWYQQILGQGPKLLIQFQNNGVVDDSQLPKDRFSAERLKGVDSTLKIQPAKLEDSAVYLCASSLGWTERNTEAFFGQGTRLTVV.

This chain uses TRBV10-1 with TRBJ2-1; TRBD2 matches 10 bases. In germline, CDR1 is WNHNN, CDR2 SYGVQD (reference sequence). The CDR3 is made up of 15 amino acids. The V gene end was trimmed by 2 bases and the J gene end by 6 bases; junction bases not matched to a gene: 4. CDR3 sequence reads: CASSELSSGSNEQFF. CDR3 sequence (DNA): TGCGCCAGCAGTGAGCTATCTAGCGGGAGCAATGAGCAGTTCTTC.

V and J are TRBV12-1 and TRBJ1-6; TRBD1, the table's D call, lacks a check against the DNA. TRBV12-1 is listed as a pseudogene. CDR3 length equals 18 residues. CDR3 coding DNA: TGTGCCAGCAGCGAACGGGACAGCAATCACGAGGGCAATTCACCCCTCCACTTT. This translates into CASSERDSNHEGNSPLHF.

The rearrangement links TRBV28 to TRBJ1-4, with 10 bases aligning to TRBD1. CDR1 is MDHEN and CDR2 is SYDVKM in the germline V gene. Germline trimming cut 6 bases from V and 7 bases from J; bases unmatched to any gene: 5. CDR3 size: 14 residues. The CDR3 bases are TGTGCCAGCAGATCCGGGACAGGGGTTGAAAAACTGTTTTTT. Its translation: CASRSGTGVEKLFF.

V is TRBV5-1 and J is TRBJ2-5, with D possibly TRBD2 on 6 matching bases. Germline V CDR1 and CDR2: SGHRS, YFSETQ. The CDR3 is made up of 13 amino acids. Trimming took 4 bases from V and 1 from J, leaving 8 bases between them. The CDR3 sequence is CASSGGAQETQYF. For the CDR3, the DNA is TGCGCCAGCAGCGGAGGGGCCCAAGAGACCCAGTACTTC. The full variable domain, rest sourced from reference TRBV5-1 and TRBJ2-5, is KAGVTQTPRYLIKTRGQQVTLSCSPISGHRSVSWYQQTPGQGLQFLFEYFSETQRNKGNFPGRFSGRQFSNSRSEMNVSTLELGDSALYLCASSGGAQETQYFGPGTRLLVL.

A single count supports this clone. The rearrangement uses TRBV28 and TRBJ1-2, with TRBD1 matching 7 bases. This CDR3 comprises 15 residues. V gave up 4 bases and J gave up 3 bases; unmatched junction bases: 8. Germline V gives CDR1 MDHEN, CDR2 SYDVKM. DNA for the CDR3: TGTGCCAGCAGTTCACCGGACAGGCCGTACTATGGCTACACCTTC. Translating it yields CASSSPDRPYYGYTF.

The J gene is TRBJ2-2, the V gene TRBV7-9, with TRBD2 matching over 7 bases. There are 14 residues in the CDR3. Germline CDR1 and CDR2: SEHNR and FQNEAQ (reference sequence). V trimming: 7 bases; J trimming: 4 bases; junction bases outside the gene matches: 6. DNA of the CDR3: TGTGCCAGCACCCAGCGGGGCCCCACCGGGGAGCTGTTTTTT. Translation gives CASTQRGPTGELFF.

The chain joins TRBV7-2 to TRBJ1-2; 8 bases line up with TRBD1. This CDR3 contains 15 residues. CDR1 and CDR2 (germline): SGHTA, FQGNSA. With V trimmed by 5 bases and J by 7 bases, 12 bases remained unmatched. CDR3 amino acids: CASSDRRDRTGGYTF. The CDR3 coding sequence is TGTGCCAGCAGCGACCGGCGGGACAGGACTGGTGGCTACACCTTC.

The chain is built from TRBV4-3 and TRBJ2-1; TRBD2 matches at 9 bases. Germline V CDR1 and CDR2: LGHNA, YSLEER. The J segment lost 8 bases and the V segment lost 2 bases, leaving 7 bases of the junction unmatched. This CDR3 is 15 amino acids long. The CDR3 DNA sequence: TGCGCCAGCAGCCAAAGGACTAGCGCCTTCGATGAGCAGTTCTTC. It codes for CASSQRTSAFDEQFF.

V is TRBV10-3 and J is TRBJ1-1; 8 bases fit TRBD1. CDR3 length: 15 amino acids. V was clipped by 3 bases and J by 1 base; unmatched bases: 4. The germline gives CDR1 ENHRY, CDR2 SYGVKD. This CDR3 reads CAISDSGQGNTEAFF. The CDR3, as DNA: TGTGCCATCAGTGATTCCGGACAGGGGAACACTGAAGCTTTCTTT.

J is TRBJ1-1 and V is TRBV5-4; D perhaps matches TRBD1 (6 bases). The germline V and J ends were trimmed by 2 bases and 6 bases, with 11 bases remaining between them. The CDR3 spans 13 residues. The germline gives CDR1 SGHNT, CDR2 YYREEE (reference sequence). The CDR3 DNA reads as TGTGCCAGCAGCTTTGTACAGGGATCTGAAGCTTTCTTT. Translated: CASSFVQGSEAFF.

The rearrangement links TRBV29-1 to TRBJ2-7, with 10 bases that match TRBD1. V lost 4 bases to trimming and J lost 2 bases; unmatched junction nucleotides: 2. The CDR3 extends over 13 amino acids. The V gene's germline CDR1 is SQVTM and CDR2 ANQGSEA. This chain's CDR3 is CSVGQGAPYEQYF. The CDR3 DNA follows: TGCAGCGTTGGACAGGGGGCACCCTACGAGCAGTACTTC.

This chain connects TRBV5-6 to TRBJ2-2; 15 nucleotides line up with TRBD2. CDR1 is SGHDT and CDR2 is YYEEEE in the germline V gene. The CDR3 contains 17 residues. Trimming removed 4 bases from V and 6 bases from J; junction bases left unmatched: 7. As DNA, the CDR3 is TGTGCCAGCAGCCTGGGACTAGCGGGAGGTTTTGCCGGGGAGCTGTTTTTT. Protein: CASSLGLAGGFAGELFF.

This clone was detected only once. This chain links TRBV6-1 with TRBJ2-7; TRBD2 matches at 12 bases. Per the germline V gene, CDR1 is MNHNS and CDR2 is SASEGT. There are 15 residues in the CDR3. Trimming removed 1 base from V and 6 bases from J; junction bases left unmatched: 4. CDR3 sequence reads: CASSEDRTSGIEQYF. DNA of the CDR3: TGTGCCAGCAGTGAAGACAGGACTAGCGGGATCGAGCAGTACTTC.

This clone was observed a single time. For the CDR3, the DNA is TGTGCCAGCACCTTGGGACTTTATTATCAGCCCCAGCATTTT. Translating gives CASTLGLYYQPQHF. V gene TRBV28 combines with J gene TRBJ1-5; possibly TRBD1 for D (5 bases). The CDR3 contains 14 residues. V lost 7 bases and J 5 bases, leaving 15 bases between the germline ends. Germline-derived CDR1 and CDR2 are MDHEN and SYDVKM.

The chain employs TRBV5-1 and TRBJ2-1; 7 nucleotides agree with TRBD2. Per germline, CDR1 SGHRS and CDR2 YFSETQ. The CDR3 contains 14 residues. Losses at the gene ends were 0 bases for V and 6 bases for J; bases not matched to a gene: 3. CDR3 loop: CASSLGRLANEQFF. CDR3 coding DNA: TGCGCCAGCAGCTTGGGTCGACTAGCCAATGAGCAGTTCTTC.

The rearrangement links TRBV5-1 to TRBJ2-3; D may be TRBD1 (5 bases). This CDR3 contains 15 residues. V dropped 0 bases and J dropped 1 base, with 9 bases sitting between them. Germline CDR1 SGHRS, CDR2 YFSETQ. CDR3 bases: TGCGCCAGCAGCTTGGAGGGGATACGCACAGATACGCAGTATTTT. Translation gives CASSLEGIRTDTQYF.